The rows below give T cell receptor beta chains drawn from one sample of a study of T cells after yellow fever vaccination. In TCRdb, the 5' RACE reads were re-called with MiXCR into one record per CDR3 protein. Of 620,000 or so distinct CDR3 sequences in the sample, approximately 13% were seen once. Source: PBMCs, taken on the day of the yellow fever booster vaccination. All receptors derive from a young man who received the YFV17D yellow fever vaccine. CDR3s include the opening cysteine and the closing phenylalanine or tryptophan. Fields, in order: D gene, V gene, J gene, CDR3 protein. D genes are given only for firm matches.

d_gene: TRBD1; v_gene: TRBV15; j_gene: TRBJ2-7; CDR3aa: CATSRRDSYEQYF
d_gene: .; v_gene: TRBV9; j_gene: TRBJ2-7; CDR3aa: CASSGGSALNEQYF
d_gene: .; v_gene: TRBV7-2; j_gene: TRBJ1-2; CDR3aa: CASSLDTDYGYTF
d_gene: TRBD1; v_gene: TRBV5-4; j_gene: TRBJ2-5; CDR3aa: CASSLATGAAVQYF
d_gene: .; v_gene: TRBV20-1; j_gene: TRBJ2-1; CDR3aa: CSAWKLSEQFF
d_gene: .; v_gene: TRBV6-1; j_gene: TRBJ2-5; CDR3aa: CASRWAGIETQYF
d_gene: TRBD1; v_gene: TRBV6-1; j_gene: TRBJ2-1; CDR3aa: CASRDRSYNEQFF
d_gene: .; v_gene: TRBV7-8; j_gene: TRBJ2-7; CDR3aa: CASSLAGGSGSYEQYF
d_gene: .; v_gene: TRBV6-5; j_gene: TRBJ2-2; CDR3aa: CASSSLGRGELFF
d_gene: TRBD2; v_gene: TRBV12-3/TRBV12-4; j_gene: TRBJ2-3; CDR3aa: CASSLRTSPDTQYF
d_gene: .; v_gene: TRBV10-3; j_gene: TRBJ1-2; CDR3aa: CAISEPGRDSYGYTF
d_gene: .; v_gene: TRBV7-2; j_gene: TRBJ2-7; CDR3aa: CASSRTSDGTYEQYF
d_gene: .; v_gene: TRBV5-1; j_gene: TRBJ2-3; CDR3aa: CASSLAANSGTDTQYF
d_gene: TRBD1; v_gene: TRBV7-2; j_gene: TRBJ1-5; CDR3aa: CASSLGQGLGQPQHF
d_gene: .; v_gene: TRBV29-1; j_gene: TRBJ2-2; CDR3aa: CSVAPGSNTGELFF
d_gene: .; v_gene: TRBV19; j_gene: TRBJ2-2; CDR3aa: CASSIRPNTGELFF
d_gene: TRBD2; v_gene: TRBV5-1; j_gene: TRBJ2-7; CDR3aa: CASSYGLAYEQYF
d_gene: .; v_gene: TRBV29-1; j_gene: TRBJ1-5; CDR3aa: CSVGGRGQPQHF
d_gene: .; v_gene: TRBV2; j_gene: TRBJ2-6; CDR3aa: CASKDISGANVLTF
d_gene: .; v_gene: TRBV11-2; j_gene: TRBJ2-1; CDR3aa: CASSRALGHEQFF
d_gene: .; v_gene: TRBV5-1; j_gene: TRBJ1-2; CDR3aa: CASSLEGPWSGYTF
d_gene: TRBD2; v_gene: TRBV20-1; j_gene: TRBJ2-3; CDR3aa: CSAPSLAEGRPTQYF
d_gene: .; v_gene: TRBV6-5; j_gene: TRBJ2-7; CDR3aa: CASSYSAGSSYEQYF
d_gene: .; v_gene: TRBV12-3/TRBV12-4; j_gene: TRBJ1-1; CDR3aa: CASSGGAGEAFF
d_gene: TRBD2; v_gene: TRBV3-1; j_gene: TRBJ2-7; CDR3aa: CASSLGLDGYEQYF
d_gene: .; v_gene: TRBV20-1; j_gene: TRBJ2-7; CDR3aa: CSARDTGATYEQYF
d_gene: TRBD2; v_gene: TRBV6-1; j_gene: TRBJ2-2; CDR3aa: CASSPLWGGGINTGELFF
d_gene: .; v_gene: TRBV9; j_gene: TRBJ2-2; CDR3aa: CASSVDGSGTGKLFF
d_gene: .; v_gene: TRBV12-3/TRBV12-4; j_gene: TRBJ1-2; CDR3aa: CASSFLRGVYGYTF
d_gene: TRBD2; v_gene: TRBV4-3; j_gene: TRBJ2-3; CDR3aa: CASSQDRLAGVHDTQYF
d_gene: TRBD1; v_gene: TRBV10-3; j_gene: TRBJ2-7; CDR3aa: CAISEGQGVGEQYF
d_gene: TRBD2; v_gene: TRBV19; j_gene: TRBJ2-3; CDR3aa: CASGHSGRFTDTQYF
d_gene: .; v_gene: TRBV24-1; j_gene: TRBJ2-2; CDR3aa: CATSSLTHAGELFF
d_gene: .; v_gene: TRBV4-2; j_gene: TRBJ1-2; CDR3aa: CASSQVGARIYTF
d_gene: TRBD1; v_gene: TRBV7-9; j_gene: TRBJ2-1; CDR3aa: CASSPDRDSYNEQFF
d_gene: .; v_gene: TRBV20-1; j_gene: TRBJ2-1; CDR3aa: CSAREGPLDNEQFF
d_gene: TRBD1; v_gene: TRBV27; j_gene: TRBJ2-7; CDR3aa: CASSKRQGAHEQYF
d_gene: .; v_gene: TRBV5-6; j_gene: TRBJ2-7; CDR3aa: CASTSGRRTLYEQYF
d_gene: .; v_gene: TRBV5-1; j_gene: TRBJ2-7; CDR3aa: CASSAGLQVYEQYF
d_gene: TRBD1; v_gene: TRBV20-1; j_gene: TRBJ2-1; CDR3aa: CSATGQGYNEQFF
d_gene: TRBD1; v_gene: TRBV12-3/TRBV12-4; j_gene: TRBJ2-1; CDR3aa: CASRPDRGQENEQFF
d_gene: .; v_gene: TRBV27; j_gene: TRBJ1-1; CDR3aa: CASSLSGNGNTEAFF
d_gene: .; v_gene: TRBV10-3; j_gene: TRBJ2-7; CDR3aa: CAISDPEGAYEQYF
d_gene: .; v_gene: TRBV20-1; j_gene: TRBJ1-6; CDR3aa: CSAREGSSYNSPLHF
d_gene: TRBD2; v_gene: TRBV29-1; j_gene: TRBJ2-1; CDR3aa: CSVVGLAGDSYNEQFF
d_gene: .; v_gene: TRBV2; j_gene: TRBJ1-5; CDR3aa: CASSANGTPNQPQHF
d_gene: TRBD2; v_gene: TRBV15; j_gene: TRBJ2-5; CDR3aa: CATSTGLDFGTQYF
d_gene: .; v_gene: TRBV12-3/TRBV12-4; j_gene: TRBJ1-2; CDR3aa: CASSPSLTGNYGYTF